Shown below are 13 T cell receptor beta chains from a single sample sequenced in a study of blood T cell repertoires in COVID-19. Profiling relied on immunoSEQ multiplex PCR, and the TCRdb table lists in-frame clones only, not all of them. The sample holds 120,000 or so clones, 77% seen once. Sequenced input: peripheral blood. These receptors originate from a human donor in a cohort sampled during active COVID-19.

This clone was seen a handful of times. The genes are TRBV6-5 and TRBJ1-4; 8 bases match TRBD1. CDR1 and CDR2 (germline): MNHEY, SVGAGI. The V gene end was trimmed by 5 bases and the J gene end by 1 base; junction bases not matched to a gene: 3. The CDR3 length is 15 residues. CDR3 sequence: CASSTGTGTNEKLFF. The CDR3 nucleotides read TGTGCCAGCAGTACTGGGACAGGAACTAATGAAAAACTGTTTTTT.

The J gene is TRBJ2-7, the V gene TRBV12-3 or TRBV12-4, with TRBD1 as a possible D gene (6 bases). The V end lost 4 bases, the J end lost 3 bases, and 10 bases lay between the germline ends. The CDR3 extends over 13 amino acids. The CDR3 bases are TGTGCCAGCAGTTCCTCAGGGGACTACGAGCAGTACTTC. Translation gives CASSSSGDYEQYF.

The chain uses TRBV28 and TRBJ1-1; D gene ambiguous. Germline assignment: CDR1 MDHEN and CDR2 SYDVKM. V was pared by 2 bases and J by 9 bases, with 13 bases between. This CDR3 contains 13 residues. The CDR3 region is CASSLSAVEKAFF. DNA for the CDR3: TGTGCCAGCAGTTTAAGTGCAGTGGAGAAAGCTTTCTTT.

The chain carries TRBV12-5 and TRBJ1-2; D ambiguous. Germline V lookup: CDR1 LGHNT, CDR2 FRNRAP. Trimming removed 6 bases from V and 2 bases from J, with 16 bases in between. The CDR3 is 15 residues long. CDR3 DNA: TGTGCTAGTGGCCTGACTCCCACGGGGAACTATGGCTACACCTTC. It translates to CASGLTPTGNYGYTF.

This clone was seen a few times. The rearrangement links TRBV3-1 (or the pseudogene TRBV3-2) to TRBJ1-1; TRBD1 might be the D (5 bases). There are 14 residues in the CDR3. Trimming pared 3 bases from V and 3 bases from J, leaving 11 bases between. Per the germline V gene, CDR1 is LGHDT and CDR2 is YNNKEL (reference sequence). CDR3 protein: CASSQAGRDTEAFF. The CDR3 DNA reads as TGTGCCAGCAGCCAGGCGGGGCGGGACACTGAAGCTTTCTTT.

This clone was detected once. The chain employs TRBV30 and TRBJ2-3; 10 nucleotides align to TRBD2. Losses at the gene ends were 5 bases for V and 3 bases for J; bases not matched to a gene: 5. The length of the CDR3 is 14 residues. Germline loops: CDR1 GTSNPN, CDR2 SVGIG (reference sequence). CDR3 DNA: TGTGCCTGGCGGACTAGCGGAGGGACAGATACGCAGTATTTT. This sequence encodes CAWRTSGGTDTQYF.

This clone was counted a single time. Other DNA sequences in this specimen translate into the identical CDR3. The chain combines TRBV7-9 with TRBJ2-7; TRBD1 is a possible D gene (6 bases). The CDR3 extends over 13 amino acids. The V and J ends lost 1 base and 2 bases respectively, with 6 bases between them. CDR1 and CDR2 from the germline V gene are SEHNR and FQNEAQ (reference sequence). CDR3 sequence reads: CASSLGTAYEQYF. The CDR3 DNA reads TGTGCCAGCAGCTTAGGGACAGCCTACGAGCAGTACTTC.

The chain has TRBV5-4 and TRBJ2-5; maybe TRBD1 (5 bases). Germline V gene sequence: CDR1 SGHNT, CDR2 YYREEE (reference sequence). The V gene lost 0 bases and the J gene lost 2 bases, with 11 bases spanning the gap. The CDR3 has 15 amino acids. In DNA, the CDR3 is TGTGCCAGCAGCTTGGCAGGGCCGGTTCAAGAGACCCAGTACTTC. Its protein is CASSLAGPVQETQYF.

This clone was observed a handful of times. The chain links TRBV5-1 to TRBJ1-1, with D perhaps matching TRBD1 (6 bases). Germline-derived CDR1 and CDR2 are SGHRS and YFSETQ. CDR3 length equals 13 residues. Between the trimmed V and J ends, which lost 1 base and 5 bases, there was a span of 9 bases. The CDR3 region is CASSLHQGTEAFF. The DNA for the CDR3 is TGCGCCAGCAGCTTGCACCAGGGGACTGAAGCTTTCTTT.

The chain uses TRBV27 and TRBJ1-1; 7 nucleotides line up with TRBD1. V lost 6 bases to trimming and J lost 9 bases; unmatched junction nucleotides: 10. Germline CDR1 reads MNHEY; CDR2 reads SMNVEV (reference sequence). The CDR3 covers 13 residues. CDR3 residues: CASSFSQGGQAFF. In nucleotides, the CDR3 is TGTGCCAGCAGCTTTAGTCAGGGGGGACAAGCTTTCTTT.

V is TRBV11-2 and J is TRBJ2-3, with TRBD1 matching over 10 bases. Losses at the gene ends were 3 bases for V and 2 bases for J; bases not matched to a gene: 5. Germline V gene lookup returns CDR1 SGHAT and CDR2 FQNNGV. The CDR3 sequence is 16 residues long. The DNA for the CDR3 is TGTGCCAGCAGCTTTGGGGGGACAGGGGACACAGATACGCAGTATTTT. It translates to CASSFGGTGDTDTQYF.

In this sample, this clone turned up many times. Written as DNA, the CDR3 is TGTGCCAGCAGAGGGGCTGGCCTCTCCTACGAGCAGTACTTC. It encodes CASRGAGLSYEQYF. The chain recombines TRBV28 with TRBJ2-7; D might be TRBD1 (5 bases). V was pared by 6 bases and J by 0 bases, with 12 bases between. Germline loops: CDR1 MDHEN, CDR2 SYDVKM. This CDR3 is 14 amino acids long.

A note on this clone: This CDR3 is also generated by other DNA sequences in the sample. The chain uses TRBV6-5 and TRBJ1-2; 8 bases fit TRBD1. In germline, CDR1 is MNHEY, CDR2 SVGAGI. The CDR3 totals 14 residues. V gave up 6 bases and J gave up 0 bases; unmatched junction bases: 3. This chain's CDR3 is CASSRDRSNYGYTF. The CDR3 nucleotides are TGTGCCAGCAGCCGGGACAGGTCTAACTATGGCTACACCTTC.